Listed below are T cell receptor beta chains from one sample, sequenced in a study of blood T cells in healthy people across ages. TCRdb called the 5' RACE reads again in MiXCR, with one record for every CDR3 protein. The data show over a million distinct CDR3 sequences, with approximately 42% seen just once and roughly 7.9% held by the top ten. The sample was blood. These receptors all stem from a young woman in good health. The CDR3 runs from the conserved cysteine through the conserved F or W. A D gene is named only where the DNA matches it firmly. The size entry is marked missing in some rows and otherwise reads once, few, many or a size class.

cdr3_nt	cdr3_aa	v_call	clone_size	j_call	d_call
TGTGCCAGCAGCCCGGACAGGGGTCACTCCTACGAGCAGTACTTC	CASSPDRGHSYEQYF	TRBV12-3/TRBV12-4	NA	TRBJ2-7	TRBD1
TGTACCAGCATTGAGGAAGGGGACTACGAGCAGTACTTC	CTSIEEGDYEQYF	TRBV21-1	NA	TRBJ2-7	NA
TGTGCCAGTAGCTTAGGGGACAGGGCCCACGAGCAGTACTTC	CASSLGDRAHEQYF	TRBV13	NA	TRBJ2-7	TRBD1
TGTGCCAGCAGCTTAGGGTCAGACAGCTCTAACTATGGCTACACCTTC	CASSLGSDSSNYGYTF	TRBV7-9	NA	TRBJ1-2	NA
TGCAGTACCCGACAGGCCCCCTCCAATGAGCAGTTCTTC	CSTRQAPSNEQFF	TRBV20-1	few	TRBJ2-1	NA
TGTGCCAGCTCACCCCCCGGACACGAAGCTTTCTTT	CASSPPGHEAFF	TRBV18	few	TRBJ1-1	NA
TGCGCCAGCAGCCAAGCCCCCCCCAGTGAGGGAACCTACGAGCAGTACTTC	CASSQAPPSEGTYEQYF	TRBV4-1	NA	TRBJ2-7	NA
TGCAGTGCTAGAGATAGAGAGTCCTATGGCTACACCTTC	CSARDRESYGYTF	TRBV20-1	NA	TRBJ1-2	NA
TGTGCCAGCACCGACGGACAGGGGGCCTACAATGAGCAGTACTTC	CASTDGQGAYNEQYF	TRBV27	NA	TRBJ2-5	TRBD1
TGTGCCAGCAGCTGGGACATCAACGAGCAGTTCTTC	CASSWDINEQFF	TRBV5-6	few	TRBJ2-1	NA
TGTGCCAGCTCACTTAATTCGCAGGGTGACGAGCAGTACTTC	CASSLNSQGDEQYF	TRBV18	NA	TRBJ2-7	NA
TGCGCCAGCAGCGATGCCGGACAGAGCTCCTACGAGCAGTACTTC	CASSDAGQSSYEQYF	TRBV4-1	few	TRBJ2-7	NA
TGTGCCAGCAGCCTATCCAAGGGGGTAGCCGCCGGATTGGAAAAACTGTTTTTT	CASSLSKGVAAGLEKLFF	TRBV7-2	few	TRBJ1-4	NA
TGTGCCAGCAGGACTCCGGGACAGGGTAATTCACCCCTCCACTTT	CASRTPGQGNSPLHF	TRBV27	NA	TRBJ1-6	TRBD1
TGTGCCAGCAGCCCCGGGAGCACCCTAGAGGCTGAGCAGTACTTC	CASSPGSTLEAEQYF	TRBV7-9	few	TRBJ2-7	NA
TGTGCCAGCAGGCCCCTCGGCGGAGAGCAGTTCTTC	CASRPLGGEQFF	TRBV6-5	NA	TRBJ2-1	NA
TGTGCCAGCAGCCAGGGACACCGGATACTAGCGGGGGGGCCTGGGAACAATGAGCAGTTCTTC	CASSQGHRILAGGPGNNEQFF	TRBV27	few	TRBJ2-1	TRBD2
TGTGCCAGCAGAAGAAAGGGCACTGAAGCTTTCTTT	CASRRKGTEAFF	TRBV25-1	few	TRBJ1-1	NA
TGTGCCAGCAGTGAAGGCCCCAATGAGCAGTTCTTC	CASSEGPNEQFF	TRBV6-1	few	TRBJ2-1	NA
TGCAGCGGTAGCGGGGGGGCCAGTTTAGTTAGCGATGAGCAGTTCTTC	CSGSGGASLVSDEQFF	TRBV29-1	NA	TRBJ2-1	TRBD2
TGTGCCCCTGAACAGGGGGACTCCCACAATGAGCAGTTCTTC	CAPEQGDSHNEQFF	TRBV10-3	few	TRBJ2-1	TRBD1
TGTGCCAGCAGCGCCGGTGGGGACAGGCCTACCTACGAGCAGTACTTC	CASSAGGDRPTYEQYF	TRBV7-6	once	TRBJ2-7	TRBD1
TGTGCCAGCAGCTCTGAAGGCGGGAACACTGAAGCTTTCTTT	CASSSEGGNTEAFF	TRBV7-9	few	TRBJ1-1	NA
TGTGCCAGCAGTTCCGGCGTGACAGTTTTATTCTATAATTCACCCCTCCACTTT	CASSSGVTVLFYNSPLHF	TRBV28	once	TRBJ1-6	NA
TGTGCCAGCAGCTTACCGAGCGGCACCCCCGCCTACAATGAGCAGTTCTTC	CASSLPSGTPAYNEQFF	TRBV11-2	NA	TRBJ2-1	NA
TGCAGTGCGTCGGGACAGAACTATGGCTACACCTTC	CSASGQNYGYTF	TRBV20-1	few	TRBJ1-2	TRBD1
TGTGCCAGCAGCGGGGACAGCTCCTATGGCTACACCTTC	CASSGDSSYGYTF	TRBV2	few	TRBJ1-2	TRBD1
TGTGCCAGCAGCTTAGTCCCTGCCGGCTACACCTTC	CASSLVPAGYTF	TRBV11-2	few	TRBJ1-2	NA
TGTGCCAGCAGTTGCTCGACCCTACGGGAGACCCAGTACTTC	CASSCSTLRETQYF	TRBV6-5	once	TRBJ2-5	NA
TGCGCCAGCCGCCTCACCACCTCCTTATCCGACGGGGGCTACACCTTC	CASRLTTSLSDGGYTF	TRBV18	NA	TRBJ1-2	NA
TGTGCCAGCAGACCAGTGGTCCTATGGGGCTACGAGCAGTACTTC	CASRPVVLWGYEQYF	TRBV2	many	TRBJ2-7	NA
TGCAGTGCTACTAGCGGTGGTCGCTACAATGAGCAGTTCTTC	CSATSGGRYNEQFF	TRBV20-1	few	TRBJ2-1	TRBD2
TGCGCCAGCAGCCAAGTCGGCGGGCGTCAGACATATAATTCACCCCTCCACTTT	CASSQVGGRQTYNSPLHF	TRBV4-1	few	TRBJ1-6	NA
TGCAGTGCTAGAGATACCCCGGGACTAGCAGGCACAGATACGCAGTATTTT	CSARDTPGLAGTDTQYF	TRBV20-1	few	TRBJ2-3	TRBD2
TGTGCCAGCAGTGCCGGCTTAGCCTACGAGCAGTACTTC	CASSAGLAYEQYF	TRBV6-1	many	TRBJ2-7	NA
TGTGCCAGCTCACCAAAGGGCCAGAATAACGAGCAGTACTTC	CASSPKGQNNEQYF	TRBV18	few	TRBJ2-7	NA
TGCAGTGCTAGACCAAACGGACAGGTCACTGAAGCTTTCTTT	CSARPNGQVTEAFF	TRBV20-1	NA	TRBJ1-1	TRBD1
TGTGCCAGCAGCCCAGCGGCTAGCGGGGGCTACGAGCAGTACTTC	CASSPAASGGYEQYF	TRBV7-3	NA	TRBJ2-7	TRBD2
TGCAGTGCTCGCCTCCTGACTAGTAGTCCTTACGAGCAGTACTTC	CSARLLTSSPYEQYF	TRBV20-1	few	TRBJ2-7	NA
TGTGCCAGCAGGCGCGGAGGACGCGCCCCAGATACGCAGTATTTT	CASRRGGRAPDTQYF	TRBV6-5	few	TRBJ2-3	NA
TGTGCCAGCAGTTTAGCCGGGGACAGTCTGTACGAGCAGTACTTC	CASSLAGDSLYEQYF	TRBV27	NA	TRBJ2-7	TRBD1
TGTGCCAGCAGTTTTAAACAGGGCTATGGCTACACCTTC	CASSFKQGYGYTF	TRBV12-3/TRBV12-4	few	TRBJ1-2	NA
TGCAGTGCTAGAGATGTGACAGGGGGTACCACCGGGGAGCTGTTTTTT	CSARDVTGGTTGELFF	TRBV20-1	NA	TRBJ2-2	TRBD1
TGTGCCAGCAGCCAATCGGGCATAGTGGATGAGCAGTTCTTC	CASSQSGIVDEQFF	TRBV16	NA	TRBJ2-1	NA
TGTGCCAGCAGCGACTATTCGGCCATCTATGGCTACACCTTC	CASSDYSAIYGYTF	TRBV7-2	NA	TRBJ1-2	NA
TGTGCCAGCAGTGGACTAGCGGGAGGTACTGAGACCCAGTACTTC	CASSGLAGGTETQYF	TRBV2	NA	TRBJ2-5	TRBD2
TGCGCCAGCAGTGAGGGGGGCCCCAACTACGAGCAGTACTTC	CASSEGGPNYEQYF	TRBV10-2	once	TRBJ2-7	NA
TGTGCCAGCACCCTCCTATGGGGGTCCTGGGAGCAGTACTTC	CASTLLWGSWEQYF	TRBV7-2	few	TRBJ2-7	NA
TGTGCCAGCAGTTACGGTGGGGTGAGAACTGAAGCTTTCTTT	CASSYGGVRTEAFF	TRBV6-5	NA	TRBJ1-1	NA
TGTGCCAGCAGCCTCCGGACAGGAGCGAACACTGAAGCTTTCTTT	CASSLRTGANTEAFF	TRBV3-1	few	TRBJ1-1	TRBD1
TGCGCCAGCAGCCAAGATTACAGGGCCGCTAACTATGGCTACACCTTC	CASSQDYRAANYGYTF	TRBV4-1	few	TRBJ1-2	NA
TGTGCCAGCAGCTCGACCGTGGGCTACACCTTC	CASSSTVGYTF	TRBV7-2	NA	TRBJ1-2	NA
TGTGCCAGCAGTGGGCAACAGGGGACCGGGGAGCTGTTTTTT	CASSGQQGTGELFF	TRBV6-5	NA	TRBJ2-2	TRBD1
TGTGCCACCAGCATGGAAAAAACAGATACGCAGTATTTT	CATSMEKTDTQYF	TRBV15	many	TRBJ2-3	NA